This TCR beta chain is drawn from a study of Graves' ophthalmopathy and Graves' hyperthyroidism. Findings and limits, study-wide: Forecasting of ophthalmopathy progression by the model achieved less than 71% sensitivity and roughly 78% specificity.

Amplification of TCR beta CDR3 regions used RNA transcripts. HTBI-primed RT-PCR formed the first round, and a multiplex PCR formed the second. TCRdb reprocessed the multiplex PCR reads via MiXCR and lists one record per CDR3 protein. The repertoire holds about 660,000 distinct CDR3 sequences, with more than 40% as singletons. This clonotype appeared many times. Its antigen is not identified. CDR1 MGHRA and CDR2 YSYEKL come from the germline V gene. The CDR3 spans 13 residues. Deletions cut 3 bases from V and 12 bases from J, with 14 bases between. The chain recombines TRBV4-1 with TRBJ1-4; D is uncertain. This receptor was identified in an adult man with Graves' ophthalmopathy. Sequencing used peripheral blood. CDR3 in DNA: TGCGCCAGCAGCCAGCGGACGGCCGGGGAACTGTTTTTT. Its protein product is CASSQRTAGELFF.